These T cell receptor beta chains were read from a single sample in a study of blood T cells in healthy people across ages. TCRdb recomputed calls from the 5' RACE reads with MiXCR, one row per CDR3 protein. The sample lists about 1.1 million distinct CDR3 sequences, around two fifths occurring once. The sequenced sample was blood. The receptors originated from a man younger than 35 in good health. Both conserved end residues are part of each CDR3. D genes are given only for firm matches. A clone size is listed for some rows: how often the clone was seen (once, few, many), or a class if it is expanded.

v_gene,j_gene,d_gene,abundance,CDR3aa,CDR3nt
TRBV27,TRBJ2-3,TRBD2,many,CASSSLAGDTQYF,TGTGCCAGCAGCTCCCTAGCGGGGGATACGCAGTATTTT
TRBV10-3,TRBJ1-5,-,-,CAISMSGLSNQPQHF,TGTGCCATCAGTATGTCGGGGCTTAGTAATCAGCCCCAGCATTTT
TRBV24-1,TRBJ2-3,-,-,CATSDGRGGADTQYF,TGTGCCACCAGTGATGGCAGGGGCGGCGCAGATACGCAGTATTTT
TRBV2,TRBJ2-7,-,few,CASSAAAALEQYF,TGTGCCAGCAGTGCCGCGGCGGCTCTTGAGCAGTACTTC
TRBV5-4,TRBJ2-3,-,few,CASRSFLDTQYF,TGTGCCAGCAGATCCTTCCTAGATACGCAGTATTTT
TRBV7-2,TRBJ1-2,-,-,CASTDAGGSHYGYTF,TGTGCCAGCACAGATGCGGGGGGATCTCACTATGGCTACACCTTC
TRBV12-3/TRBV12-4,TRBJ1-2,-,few,CASSSGLGYTF,TGTGCCAGCAGTTCGGGGTTAGGCTACACCTTC
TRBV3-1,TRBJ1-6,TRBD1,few,CASNSQGVSYNSPLHF,TGTGCCAGCAACTCACAGGGGGTATCCTATAATTCACCCCTCCACTTT
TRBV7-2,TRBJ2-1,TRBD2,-,CASSLVLAGTRAGLFF,TGTGCCAGCAGCTTAGTTCTAGCGGGCACACGAGCGGGGTTGTTCTTC
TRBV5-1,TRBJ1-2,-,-,CASGVDFPSGYTF,TGCGCCAGCGGCGTGGACTTCCCTTCGGGCTACACCTTC
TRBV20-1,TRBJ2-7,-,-,CSALSPPGEQYF,TGCAGTGCCCTCAGTCCCCCGGGAGAGCAGTACTTC
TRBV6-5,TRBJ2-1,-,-,CASSSPEGSSYNEQFF,TGTGCCAGCAGTTCTCCGGAGGGGAGCTCCTACAATGAGCAGTTCTTC
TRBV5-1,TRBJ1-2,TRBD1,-,CASSSGTGNGYTF,TGCGCCAGCAGCTCCGGGACAGGGAATGGCTACACCTTC
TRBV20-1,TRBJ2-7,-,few,CSAREPFYNEQYF,TGCAGTGCTAGAGAGCCCTTTTACAATGAGCAGTACTTC
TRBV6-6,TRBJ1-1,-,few,CASSLPEAGEGTEAFF,TGTGCCAGCAGCCTCCCCGAGGCAGGGGAGGGGACTGAAGCTTTCTTT
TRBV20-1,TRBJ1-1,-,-,CSARGGAGNTEAFF,TGCAGTGCTAGGGGGGGGGCAGGGAACACTGAAGCTTTCTTT
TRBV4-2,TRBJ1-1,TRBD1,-,CASSNRGPTEAFF,TGTGCCAGCAGCAACAGGGGACCCACTGAAGCTTTCTTT
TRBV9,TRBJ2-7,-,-,CASSEEGAPVSNEQYF,TGTGCCAGCAGCGAGGAGGGGGCCCCGGTTAGCAATGAGCAGTACTTC
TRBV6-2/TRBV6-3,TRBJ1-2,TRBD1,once,CASSYPNLGRDRRHYGYTF,TGTGCCAGCAGTTACCCGAATCTGGGCCGGGACAGGAGGCACTATGGCTACACCTTC
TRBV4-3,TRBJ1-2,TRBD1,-,CASSPSRDRVSLFYGYTF,TGCGCCAGCAGTCCTAGCCGGGACAGGGTATCTCTCTTCTATGGCTACACCTTC
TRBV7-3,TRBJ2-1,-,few,CASSLIGGGGTYNEQFF,TGTGCCAGCAGCTTAATAGGGGGCGGGGGAACCTACAATGAGCAGTTCTTC
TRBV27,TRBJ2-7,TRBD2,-,CASSLGAGGSYEQYF,TGTGCCAGCAGTTTAGGGGCGGGGGGATCCTACGAGCAGTACTTC
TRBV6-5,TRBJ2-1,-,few,CASTQGNSVDNEQFF,TGTGCCAGCACACAGGGTAATTCCGTCGACAATGAGCAGTTCTTC
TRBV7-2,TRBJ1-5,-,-,CASSLVAVSGVQPQHF,TGTGCCAGCAGCTTAGTTGCGGTGTCAGGGGTTCAGCCCCAGCATTTT
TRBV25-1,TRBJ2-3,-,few,CASSEWPRDSTDTQYF,TGTGCCAGCAGTGAATGGCCGCGTGATAGCACAGATACGCAGTATTTT
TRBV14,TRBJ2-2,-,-,CASSQGGRSELFF,TGTGCCAGCAGCCAAGGTGGCCGCTCGGAGCTGTTTTTT
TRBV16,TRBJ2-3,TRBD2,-,CASSQSTSGGPSTDTQYF,TGTGCCAGCAGCCAATCGACTAGCGGGGGGCCGAGCACAGATACGCAGTATTTT
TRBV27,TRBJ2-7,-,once,CASSATYGGDEQYF,TGTGCCAGCAGTGCAACCTACGGGGGCGATGAGCAGTACTTC
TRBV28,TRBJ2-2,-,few,CASSTNRQFSNTGELFF,TGTGCCAGCAGCACCAATAGACAGTTTTCGAACACCGGGGAGCTGTTTTTT
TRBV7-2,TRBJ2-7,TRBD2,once,CASSPGRGGAYNEQYF,TGTGCCAGCAGCCCTGGCCGCGGGGGGGCCTACAATGAGCAGTACTTC
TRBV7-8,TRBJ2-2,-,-,CASSDGTFANTGELFF,TGTGCCAGCAGCGATGGGACTTTTGCGAACACCGGGGAGCTGTTTTTT
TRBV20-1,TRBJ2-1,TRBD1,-,CSARSGQGAREQFF,TGCAGTGCTAGATCGGGACAGGGGGCACGTGAGCAGTTCTTC
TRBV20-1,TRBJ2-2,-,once,CSARDKGSFAGELFF,TGCAGTGCTAGAGATAAGGGCAGCTTCGCCGGGGAGCTGTTTTTT
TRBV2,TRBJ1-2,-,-,CASTWQGDHTF,TGTGCCAGCACCTGGCAGGGCGATCACACCTTC
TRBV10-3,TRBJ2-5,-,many,CAIQDVQETQYF,TGTGCCATCCAGGACGTGCAAGAGACCCAGTACTTC
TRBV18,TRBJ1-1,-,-,CASSSPYGTEAFF,TGTGCCAGCTCATCCCCGTATGGTACTGAAGCTTTCTTT
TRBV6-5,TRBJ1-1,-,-,CASSRDGRNTEAFF,TGTGCCAGCAGCCGGGACGGACGAAACACTGAAGCTTTCTTT
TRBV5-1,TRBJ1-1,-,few,CASSYYPLGANTEAFF,TGCGCCAGCAGCTACTATCCCCTCGGGGCGAACACTGAAGCTTTCTTT
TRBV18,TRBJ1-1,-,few,CASSQGPGDTEAFF,TGTGCCAGCTCCCAGGGACCCGGGGACACTGAAGCTTTCTTT
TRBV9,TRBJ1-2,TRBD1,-,CASSVGTSTGIYGYTF,TGTGCCAGCAGCGTAGGCACCTCGACAGGGATCTATGGCTACACCTTC
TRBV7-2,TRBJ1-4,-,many,CASSHPFGLRLFF,TGTGCCAGCAGCCATCCGTTCGGACTCCGACTGTTTTTT
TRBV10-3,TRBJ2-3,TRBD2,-,CAIRGTSLANTQYF,TGTGCCATCAGGGGGACTAGCCTCGCGAATACGCAGTATTTT